Each of the 30 T cell receptor beta chains below was sequenced from the same sample in a study of blood T cell repertoires in COVID-19. Sequencing was performed with immunoSEQ multiplex PCR; in TCRdb, only in-frame clones are kept and a portion is missing. The table records 350,000 to 450,000 clones, 70% to 90% of them present only once. The sequenced sample was peripheral blood. All receptors derive from a woman aged 60-75 years with COVID-19, enrolled during active disease.

The V gene is TRBV5-1, the J gene TRBJ2-5, with TRBD1 matching over 11 bases. V trimming: 4 bases; J trimming: 5 bases; junction bases outside the gene matches: 4. CDR3 size: 14 residues. Germline assignment: CDR1 SGHRS and CDR2 YFSETQ. The CDR3 loop reads CASSGGQGVETQYF. In DNA form, the CDR3 reads TGCGCCAGCAGCGGGGGACAGGGGGTGGAGACCCAGTACTTC.

This chain uses TRBV13 with TRBJ2-1; 7 bases are a match to TRBD2. Germline V gene data show CDR1 as PRHDT and CDR2 as FYEKMQ (reference sequence). V shed 1 base and J 7 bases; nucleotides not matched to a gene: 16. The CDR3 sequence is 18 residues long. The CDR3 loop is CASSLESLLATRKNEQFF. CDR3 bases: TGTGCCAGCAGCTTAGAGTCTCTACTAGCGACGAGGAAAAATGAGCAGTTCTTC.

This chain uses TRBV7-3 with TRBJ2-3; no clear D. Germline V gene sequence: CDR1 SGHTA, CDR2 FQGTGA. This CDR3 contains 13 residues. V lost 3 bases, J lost 1 base, and 5 bases lay in between. The CDR3 DNA follows: TGTGCCAGCAGCTTCTATCGCACAGATACGCAGTATTTT. This codes for CASSFYRTDTQYF.

The chain couples TRBV11-3 to TRBJ1-3; a possible D gene is TRBD1 (5 bases). Germline V lookup: CDR1 SGHNT, CDR2 YENEEA. V was shortened by 4 bases and J by 0 bases, with 16 bases between the two germline ends. The CDR3 runs to 17 residues. CDR3 sequence: CASSSGHQVNSGNTIYF. The CDR3 nucleotides read TGTGCCAGCAGCTCAGGGCATCAGGTGAACTCTGGAAACACCATATATTTT.

The chain joins TRBV7-9 to TRBJ2-5, with 7 bases that match TRBD1. The CDR3 extends over 15 amino acids. Germline CDR1 reads SEHNR; CDR2 reads FQNEAQ (reference sequence). Trimming cost V 4 bases and J 1 base; bases outside gene matches: 6. Written as DNA, the CDR3 is TGTGCCAGCAGCTCCCGGGACAGACGCCAAGAGACCCAGTACTTC. Translated: CASSSRDRRQETQYF.

This clone was detected once. The chain uses TRBV4-3 and TRBJ2-4, with 9 nucleotides matching TRBD1. CDR1 LGHNA and CDR2 YSLEER come from the germline V gene. The CDR3 is made up of 16 amino acids. Trimming at V came to 5 bases and at J to 4 bases, leaving 9 bases not matched to a gene. CDR3 coding DNA: TGCGCCAGCAGCGATCAACGGGACAGGGAAAAAAACATTCAGTACTTC. Translation gives CASSDQRDREKNIQYF.

CDR3 bases: TGTGCCAGCAGCGTAGATACAGGACCGTCGGGAGAGACCCAGTACTTC. Translated: CASSVDTGPSGETQYF. The chain has TRBV9 and TRBJ2-5, with D possibly TRBD1 on 5 matching bases. V was shortened by 0 bases and J by 4 bases, with 16 bases between the two germline ends. The CDR3 length is 16 residues. The germline gives CDR1 SGDLS, CDR2 YYNGEE.

The chain has TRBV3-1 (or the pseudogene TRBV3-2) and TRBJ1-1; D is possibly TRBD1 (6 bases). The germline V and J ends were trimmed by 4 bases and 5 bases, with 11 bases remaining between them. Germline V gives CDR1 LGHDT, CDR2 YNNKEL (reference sequence). The CDR3 totals 13 residues. The CDR3 loop is CASSLQQGTEAFF. The CDR3 DNA is TGTGCCAGCAGCCTCCAACAGGGTACTGAAGCTTTCTTT.

The rearrangement joins TRBV18 to TRBJ1-1, with no clear D. This CDR3 comprises 14 residues. The V and J ends lost 2 bases and 2 bases respectively, with 9 bases between them. CDR1 KGHSH and CDR2 LQKENI come from the germline V gene. In nucleotides, the CDR3 is TGTGCCAGCTCACCAACAGAAACTAACACTGAAGCTTTCTTT. It encodes CASSPTETNTEAFF.

The chain combines TRBV11-2 with TRBJ2-1; 7 bases are a match to TRBD1. The germline V gene encodes CDR1 SGHAT and CDR2 FQNNGV. After removal of 5 bases from V and 4 bases from J, the junction contained 8 bases not matched to a gene. The CDR3 sequence is 15 residues long. CDR3 sequence reads: CASSPTGTVYNEQFF. In nucleotides, the CDR3 is TGTGCCAGCAGCCCGACCGGGACAGTGTACAATGAGCAGTTCTTC. The whole variable domain, filled in from reference TRBV11-2 and TRBJ2-1, reads EAGVAQSPRYKIIEKRQSVAFWCNPISGHATLYWYQQILGQGPKLLIQFQNNGVVDDSQLPKDRFSAERLKGVDSTLKIQPAKLEDSAVYLCASSPTGTVYNEQFFGPGTRLTVL.

The CDR3 region has the DNA TGTGCCAGCAGCTTGGCCTATGCAGCGACCTCCTACAATGAGCAGTTCTTC. It specifies CASSLAYAATSYNEQFF. This rearrangement joins TRBV5-6 to TRBJ2-1, with no clear D. This CDR3 contains 17 residues. V lost 0 bases and J lost 0, with 13 bases in between. Germline V gene sequence: CDR1 SGHDT, CDR2 YYEEEE. Full variable domain (missing parts from reference TRBV5-6 and TRBJ2-1): DAGVTQSPTHLIKTRGQQVTLRCSPKSGHDTVSWYQQALGQGPQFIFQYYEEEERQRGNFPDRFSGHQFPNYSSELNVNALLLGDSALYLCASSLAYAATSYNEQFFGPGTRLTVL.

This clone was recorded only once. The rearrangement uses TRBV6-5 and TRBJ2-2, with 7 bases matching TRBD1. This CDR3 is built from 14 residues. The V gene's germline CDR1 is MNHEY and CDR2 SVGAGI. The junction had 7 bases not matched to a gene; V was cut back by 4 bases and J by 8 bases. This CDR3 is CASSSRGIAGELFF. The CDR3 DNA reads as TGTGCCAGCAGTTCCAGGGGGATAGCGGGGGAGCTGTTTTTT.

The chain combines TRBV29-1 with TRBJ1-2; D unclear. CDR1 is SQVTM, CDR2 ANQGSEA, per germline. Trimming left V 3 bases short and J 10 bases short, with 6 bases between. CDR3 length: 9 amino acids. The DNA of the CDR3 is TGCAGCGTTGATTATTTCTACACCTTC. This codes for CSVDYFYTF.

This clone has a handful of counts. The rearrangement links TRBV2 to TRBJ1-2, with D unclear. The CDR3 contains 13 residues. The V gene lost 6 bases and the J gene lost 2 bases, with 10 bases spanning the gap. Germline loops: CDR1 SNHLY, CDR2 FYNNEI. CDR3 protein: CASRLKPNYGYTF. In DNA, the CDR3 is TGTGCCAGCAGGTTAAAGCCCAACTATGGCTACACCTTC.

The table lists this clone with a few counts. The chain joins TRBV7-3 to TRBJ2-3; D might be TRBD1 (5 bases). Germline CDR1 and CDR2: SGHTA and FQGTGA. V lost 1 base and J lost 8, with 13 bases in between. This CDR3 contains 14 residues. The CDR3 reads CASSLNPRDVTQYF. Here the CDR3 DNA reads TGTGCCAGCAGCTTAAACCCCAGGGATGTTACGCAGTATTTT.

V usage is TRBV29-1 and J usage is TRBJ1-2, with a weak D call TRBD1 (6 bases). In germline, CDR1 is SQVTM, CDR2 ANQGSEA. Deletions cut 2 bases from V and 4 bases from J, with 14 bases between. The CDR3 consists of 14 residues. The CDR3 spells CSVETGGAGYGYTF. CDR3 nucleotides: TGCAGCGTTGAAACCGGGGGGGCCGGCTATGGCTACACCTTC.

The chain couples TRBV6-5 to TRBJ2-5, with D possibly being TRBD1 (6 bases). The length of the CDR3 is 14 residues. CDR1 MNHEY and CDR2 SVGAGI come from the germline V gene. V was trimmed by 3 bases and J by 5 bases, leaving 13 bases between them. The CDR3 here is CASSYLGARETQYF. CDR3 coding DNA: TGTGCCAGCAGTTATTTGGGGGCGCGGGAGACCCAGTACTTC.

This chain uses TRBV12-5 with TRBJ1-5; a weak D match, TRBD1 (5 bases). This CDR3 spans 14 amino acids. CDR1 is LGHNT and CDR2 is FRNRAP in the germline V gene. V was trimmed by 7 bases and J by 6 bases, leaving 16 bases between them. The CDR3 is CASDHGGVAQPQHF. Written as DNA, the CDR3 is TGTGCTAGTGACCACGGGGGGGTCGCTCAGCCCCAGCATTTT.

DNA of the CDR3: TGTGCCATCAGAGGGACAGGGACTGGAAACACCATATATTTT. Its protein product is CAIRGTGTGNTIYF. This chain joins TRBV10-3 and TRBJ1-3; 9 bases map to TRBD1. V lost 6 bases to trimming and J lost 2 bases; unmatched junction nucleotides: 2. Germline V lookup: CDR1 ENHRY, CDR2 SYGVKD. CDR3 length: 14 residues.

This clone was seen more than once but under ten times. The chain recombines TRBV7-9 with TRBJ2-7, with D uncertain. CDR3 length equals 14 residues. The V and J ends lost 5 bases and 4 bases respectively, with 15 bases between them. Germline CDR1 SEHNR, CDR2 FQNEAQ (reference sequence). CDR3 region: CASSGTRVPYEQYF. The DNA of the CDR3 is TGTGCCAGCAGCGGAACCCGGGTGCCTTACGAGCAGTACTTC.

The chain recombines TRBV19 with TRBJ1-5; 8 bases line up with TRBD1. Germline V gene lookup returns CDR1 LNHDA and CDR2 SQIVND (reference sequence). There are 15 residues in the CDR3. With 4 bases clipped from V and 7 bases from J, the junction kept 9 bases outside the gene matches. The CDR3 DNA reads TGTGCCAGTAGTAGGACAGGGATATTTGACCAGCCCCAGCATTTT. It is translated as CASSRTGIFDQPQHF.

The gene calls are TRBV7-9 and TRBJ2-2, with D possibly being TRBD1 (6 bases). Germline CDR1 is SEHNR and CDR2 is FQNEAQ (reference sequence). The germline V and J ends were trimmed by 2 bases and 5 bases, with 15 bases remaining between them. The CDR3 covers 16 residues. The DNA of the CDR3 is TGTGCCAGCAGCTTATATGGCCAGGGGTGGACCGGGGAGCTGTTTTTT. As protein: CASSLYGQGWTGELFF.

This chain links TRBV19 with TRBJ1-1; 9 nucleotides align to TRBD1. Germline-derived CDR1 and CDR2 are LNHDA and SQIVND (reference sequence). With V trimmed by 6 bases and J by 1 base, 3 bases remained unmatched. This CDR3 comprises 14 residues. The CDR3 loop is CASRRQGGNTEAFF. The CDR3 DNA sequence: TGTGCCAGTAGGAGACAGGGGGGGAACACTGAAGCTTTCTTT.

This clone was detected only once. The J gene is TRBJ1-3, the V gene TRBV5-6; D gene ambiguous. The CDR3 sequence is 16 residues long. Germline V CDR1 and CDR2: SGHDT, YYEEEE. V gave up 0 bases and J gave up 4 bases, with 14 bases separating them. The CDR3 DNA is TGTGCCAGCAGCTTGGTATCCTACGCTCAAGGAAACACCATATATTTT. As protein: CASSLVSYAQGNTIYF.

This clone was found once. The V call is TRBV19, the J call TRBJ2-5; the match to TRBD2 covers 13 bases. Germline trimming cut 3 bases from V and 3 bases from J; bases unmatched to any gene: 7. The CDR3 is 17 amino acids. Germline CDR1 and CDR2: LNHDA and SQIVND (reference sequence). The CDR3 bases are TGTGCCAGTAGTATGGAGTCGACTAGCGGGGGGAAAGAGACCCAGTACTTC. This codes for CASSMESTSGGKETQYF.

The chain uses TRBV11-3 and TRBJ2-5; D unclear. V lost 3 bases to trimming and J lost 3 bases, with 8 bases between them. The CDR3 consists of 13 residues. CDR1 and CDR2 from the germline V gene are SGHNT and YENEEA. CDR3 in DNA: TGTGCCAGCAGCTTGGCCGAAGAAGAGACCCAGTACTTC. Amino acid sequence: CASSLAEEETQYF.

This clone was counted a few times. The gene calls are TRBV5-6 and TRBJ2-3, with 9 bases aligning to TRBD2. The junction had 5 bases not matched to a gene; V was cut back by 0 bases and J by 3 bases. This CDR3 is built from 16 residues. Germline assignment: CDR1 SGHDT and CDR2 YYEEEE. CDR3 in amino acids: CASSLVGGGATDTQYF. The CDR3 DNA is TGTGCCAGCAGCTTGGTTGGCGGGGGGGCAACAGATACGCAGTATTTT.

The rearrangement links TRBV19 to TRBJ2-3; 7 positions agree with TRBD2. Trimming took 4 bases from V and 3 from J; bases not matched to a gene: 10. The V gene's germline CDR1 is LNHDA and CDR2 SQIVND (reference sequence). The CDR3 has 16 residues. In nucleotides, the CDR3 is TGTGCCAGTAGTACCCGGGCAGGGAGGGTGACAGATACGCAGTATTTT. Translated, it gives CASSTRAGRVTDTQYF.

The V call is TRBV12-3 or TRBV12-4, the J call TRBJ1-2; possibly TRBD1 for D (5 bases). Trimming took off 6 bases at V and 7 bases at J, with 15 bases between the two ends. The CDR3 is 13 residues long. The CDR3, as DNA: TGTGCCAGCAGGGGACTTGCAGGGTTTGGCTACACCTTC. Translation gives CASRGLAGFGYTF.

V gene TRBV7-9 combines with J gene TRBJ1-1; 9 bases are shared with TRBD1. The ends lost 5 bases at V and 6 bases at J; junction bases unmatched: 7. Germline V gene data show CDR1 as SEHNR and CDR2 as FQNEAQ (reference sequence). This CDR3 spans 14 amino acids. The CDR3 region has the DNA TGTGCCAGCAGCAAAACAGGGGGCGGGGCTGAAGCTTTCTTT. It translates to CASSKTGGGAEAFF.